Shown below are 18 T cell receptor beta chains from a single sample sequenced in a study of shared clonotypes between healthy human individuals. The protocol was immunoSEQ multiplex PCR, while the TCRdb copy is restricted to in-frame clones and leaves out a portion. The table records some 2,500,000 clones, 80% to 95% of them present only once. Sequencing was carried out using naive CD4+ T cells from PBMCs. Specified subset: CD45RA+ positively selected. These receptors all come from a man between 18 and 35 years old in good health. Some clones in this sample may be carry-over from other donors' samples.

Notes on this clone: Other DNA sequences in this sample translate to the same CDR3. The chain employs TRBV30 and TRBJ1-5; maybe TRBD1 (6 bases). The germline CDR1 and CDR2 sequences are GTSNPN and SVGIG (reference sequence). Trimming took off 0 bases at V and 4 bases at J, with 7 bases between the two ends. This CDR3 region has 13 residues. CDR3 protein: CAWSVTGNQPQHF. The CDR3 nucleotides read TGTGCCTGGAGTGTAACAGGGAATCAGCCCCAGCATTTT.

The V and J genes are TRBV5-4 and TRBJ2-1; 11 nucleotides line up with TRBD2. Losses at the gene ends were 2 bases for V and 5 bases for J; bases not matched to a gene: 3. The CDR3 spans 15 residues. Germline V gene sequence: CDR1 SGHNT, CDR2 YYREEE (reference sequence). In nucleotides, the CDR3 is TGTGCCAGCAGCTTACTAGCGGGAGCGAACAATGAGCAGTTCTTC. It encodes CASSLLAGANNEQFF.

The chain uses TRBV27 and TRBJ2-1; D possibly uses TRBD1 or TRBD2 (5 bases each). Germline V gene sequence: CDR1 MNHEY, CDR2 SMNVEV (reference sequence). The V end lost 2 bases, the J end lost 5 bases, and 16 bases lay between the germline ends. This CDR3 has 16 residues. In DNA form, the CDR3 reads TGTGCCAGCAGTTTAAGGGTGGGGGTAGGAGACAATGAGCAGTTCTTC. This encodes CASSLRVGVGDNEQFF.

The V gene is TRBV11-2, the J gene TRBJ1-1; possible D gene TRBD1, 5 bases. The germline V gene has CDR1 SGHAT and CDR2 FQNNGV. This CDR3 spans 14 amino acids. Deletions cut 3 bases from V and 4 bases from J, with 12 bases between. The CDR3 region has the DNA TGTGCCAGCAGCTTCTCCAGGGTGACCACTGAAGCTTTCTTT. Its protein product is CASSFSRVTTEAFF.

For this clone: Other DNA sequences of this sample code for an identical CDR3. The rearrangement links TRBV18 to TRBJ2-7; 10 bases match TRBD1. The V segment lost 3 bases and the J segment 3 bases; nucleotides outside the gene matches: 2. The CDR3 is 14 residues long. The V gene's germline CDR1 is KGHSH and CDR2 LQKENI. The DNA for the CDR3 is TGTGCCAGCTCACCTAGGACAGGGGGCTACGAGCAGTACTTC. This gives the protein CASSPRTGGYEQYF.

As regards this clone: The same CDR3 is also encoded by other DNA sequences in this sample. This sequence joins TRBV2 and TRBJ1-2, with 7 bases identical to TRBD1. From germline, CDR1 is SNHLY and CDR2 FYNNEI. V trimming: 6 bases; J trimming: 1 base; junction bases outside the gene matches: 2. CDR3 length: 13 residues. CDR3 DNA sequence: TGTGCCAGCAGGGGGACAGTTAACTATGGCTACACCTTC. Protein: CASRGTVNYGYTF.

This clone was found once. The V and J genes are TRBV10-3 and TRBJ2-7; D gene uncertain. V was pared by 4 bases and J by 6 bases, with 7 bases between. Germline V gene lookup returns CDR1 ENHRY and CDR2 SYGVKD. This CDR3 has 11 residues. CDR3 protein: CAISGSFEQYF. CDR3 DNA sequence: TGTGCCATCAGTGGGAGTTTCGAGCAGTACTTC.

The rearrangement joins TRBV4-1 to TRBJ2-7; 10 bases are shared with TRBD2. With 4 bases clipped from V and 0 bases from J, the junction kept 6 bases outside the gene matches. The germline CDR1 and CDR2 sequences are MGHRA and YSYEKL. The CDR3 is 16 residues long. The CDR3 loop reads CASSRQASGSSYEQYF. The CDR3 region has the DNA TGCGCCAGCAGCCGGCAGGCTAGCGGGAGCTCCTACGAGCAGTACTTC.

This sequence joins TRBV5-4 and TRBJ2-3; weak D call: TRBD1 (5 bases). Trimming shortened V by 1 base and J by 0 bases, and 6 bases separated the two germline ends. This CDR3 region has 14 residues. Germline assignment: CDR1 SGHNT and CDR2 YYREEE (reference sequence). The CDR3 is CASSLRQSTDTQYF. In DNA, the CDR3 is TGTGCCAGCAGCTTGAGACAGAGCACAGATACGCAGTATTTT. Combining the CDR3 with reference TRBV5-4 and TRBJ2-3 gives the whole variable domain ETGVTQSPTHLIKTRGQQVTLRCSSQSGHNTVSWYQQALGQGPQFIFQYYREEENGRGNFPPRFSGLQFPNYSSELNVNALELDDSALYLCASSLRQSTDTQYFGPGTRLTVL.

CDR3 protein: CASSVGQGLGSDTQYF. The CDR3 DNA reads as TGTGCCAGCAGCGTAGGACAGGGGCTGGGCTCAGATACGCAGTATTTT. The chain carries TRBV9 and TRBJ2-3, with 8 bases aligning to TRBD1. Germline-derived CDR1 and CDR2 are SGDLS and YYNGEE. The CDR3 covers 16 residues. V lost 0 bases and J lost 4; bases outside the gene matches: 7.

The gene calls are TRBV2 and TRBJ2-2; 10 nucleotides align to TRBD1. CDR3 length equals 15 residues. The V gene's germline CDR1 is SNHLY and CDR2 FYNNEI. J was trimmed by 7 bases and V by 4 bases; bases with no gene match: 6. The CDR3 nucleotides read TGTGCCAGCAGTGTCGGACAGGGGGGAATCGGGGAGCTGTTTTTT. Its translation: CASSVGQGGIGELFF.

The sample holds one count of this clone. This chain joins TRBV5-4 and TRBJ1-2; no reliable D call. V was shortened by 5 bases and J by 8 bases, with 19 bases between the two germline ends. The CDR3 covers 14 residues. Looked up from germline, CDR1 is SGHNT and CDR2 is YYREEE (reference sequence). The CDR3 DNA sequence: TGTGCCAGCAGTCCGAGAGGAATATCGGTGGGCTACACCTTC. Translation gives CASSPRGISVGYTF.

The chain links TRBV6-5 to TRBJ1-2; D is perhaps TRBD1 (5 bases). V was shortened by 7 bases and J by 5 bases, with 14 bases between the two germline ends. The CDR3 is 13 residues long. The germline CDR1 and CDR2 sequences are MNHEY and SVGAGI. The CDR3 nucleotides read TGTGCCAGCACTGGAGGGGTCCTGTATGGCTACACCTTC. Translation: CASTGGVLYGYTF.

The chain has TRBV5-4 and TRBJ2-5, with D maybe TRBD2 (5 bases). Germline loops: CDR1 SGHNT, CDR2 YYREEE (reference sequence). V was pared by 4 bases and J by 2 bases, with 18 bases between. The CDR3 has 16 amino acids. CDR3 DNA sequence: TGTGCCAGCAGCAGATTTTCGCGGGCAGGACAAGAGACCCAGTACTTC. Amino acids: CASSRFSRAGQETQYF.

V usage is TRBV10-1 and J usage is TRBJ2-7, with a weak D call TRBD1 (5 bases). CDR3 length equals 13 residues. The V gene's germline CDR1 is WNHNN and CDR2 SYGVQD (reference sequence). The V end lost 9 bases, the J end lost 5 bases, and 17 bases lay between the germline ends. In DNA, the CDR3 is TGCGCCAGTAGCAGGCTTAAGGGGCACGAGCAGTACTTC. Encoded protein: CASSRLKGHEQYF.

The rearrangement uses TRBV28 and TRBJ2-1; 7 nucleotides agree with TRBD1. Germline values: CDR1 MDHEN, CDR2 SYDVKM. Trimming at V came to 6 bases and at J to 8 bases, leaving 13 bases not matched to a gene. This CDR3 contains 15 residues. CDR3 protein: CASRVRDSLWDEQFF. The CDR3 DNA reads TGTGCCAGCAGGGTCCGGGACAGCCTTTGGGATGAGCAGTTCTTC.

The chain has TRBV5-4 and TRBJ2-3, with 9 nucleotides matching TRBD2. The CDR3 contains 14 residues. The germline V gene encodes CDR1 SGHNT and CDR2 YYREEE (reference sequence). The ends lost 5 bases at V and 4 bases at J; junction bases unmatched: 5. The CDR3 region has the DNA TGTGCCAGCAGTGGCGGGAGGGCCTCAGATACGCAGTATTTT. Amino acid sequence: CASSGGRASDTQYF.

This clone was recorded only once. The chain uses TRBV7-8 and TRBJ1-2, with D possibly matching TRBD1 (5 bases). There are 13 residues in the CDR3. The germline CDR1 and CDR2 sequences are SGHVS and FQNEAQ. Trimming shortened V by 1 base and J by 4 bases, and 7 bases separated the two germline ends. The CDR3 sequence is CASSLGQIYGYTF. Written as DNA, the CDR3 is TGTGCCAGCAGCTTAGGACAGATCTATGGCTACACCTTC.